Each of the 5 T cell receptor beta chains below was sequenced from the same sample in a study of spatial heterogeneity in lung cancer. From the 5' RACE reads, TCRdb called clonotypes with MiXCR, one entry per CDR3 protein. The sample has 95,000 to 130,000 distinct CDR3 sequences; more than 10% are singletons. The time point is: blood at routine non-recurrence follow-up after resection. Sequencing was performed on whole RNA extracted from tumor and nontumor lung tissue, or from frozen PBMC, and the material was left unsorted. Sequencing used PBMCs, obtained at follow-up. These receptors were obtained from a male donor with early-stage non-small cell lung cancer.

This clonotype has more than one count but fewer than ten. The CDR3 DNA reads as TGCGCCAGCAGCTTGGCATCGGGGTCCAAAAACATTCAGTACTTC. Its protein is CASSLASGSKNIQYF. The V call is TRBV5-1, the J call TRBJ2-4, with D possibly being TRBD2 (5 bases). V lost 0 bases to trimming and J lost 2 bases, with 9 bases between them. Germline assignment: CDR1 SGHRS and CDR2 YFSETQ. CDR3 length: 15 residues.

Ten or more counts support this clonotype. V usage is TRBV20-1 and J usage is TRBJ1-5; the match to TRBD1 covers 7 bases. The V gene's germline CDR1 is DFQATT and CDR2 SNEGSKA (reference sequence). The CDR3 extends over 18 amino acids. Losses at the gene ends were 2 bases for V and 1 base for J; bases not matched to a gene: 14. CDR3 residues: CSARSVRDSWTSNQPQHF. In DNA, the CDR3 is TGCAGTGCTAGATCCGTCCGGGACAGCTGGACGAGCAATCAGCCCCAGCATTTT.

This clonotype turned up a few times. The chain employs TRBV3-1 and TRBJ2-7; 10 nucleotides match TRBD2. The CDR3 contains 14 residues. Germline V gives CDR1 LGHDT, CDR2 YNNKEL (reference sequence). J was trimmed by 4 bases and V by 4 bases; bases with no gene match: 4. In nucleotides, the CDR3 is TGTGCCAGCAGCCGAGCGGGGGGGTCTTACGAGCAGTACTTC. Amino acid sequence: CASSRAGGSYEQYF.

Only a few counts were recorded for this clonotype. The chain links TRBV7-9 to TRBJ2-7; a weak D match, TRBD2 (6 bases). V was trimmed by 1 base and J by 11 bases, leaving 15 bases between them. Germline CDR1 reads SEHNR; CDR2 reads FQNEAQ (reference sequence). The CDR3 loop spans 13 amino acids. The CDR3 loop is CASSLGSSEREYF. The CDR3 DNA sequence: TGTGCCAGCAGCTTAGGTTCTAGCGAGAGGGAGTACTTC.

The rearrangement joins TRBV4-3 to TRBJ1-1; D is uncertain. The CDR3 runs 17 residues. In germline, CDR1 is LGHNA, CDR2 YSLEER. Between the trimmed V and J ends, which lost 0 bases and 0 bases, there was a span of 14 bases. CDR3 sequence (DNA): TGCGCCAGCAGCCAAGATTCGATAAGGCAGATGAACACTGAAGCTTTCTTT. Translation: CASSQDSIRQMNTEAFF.